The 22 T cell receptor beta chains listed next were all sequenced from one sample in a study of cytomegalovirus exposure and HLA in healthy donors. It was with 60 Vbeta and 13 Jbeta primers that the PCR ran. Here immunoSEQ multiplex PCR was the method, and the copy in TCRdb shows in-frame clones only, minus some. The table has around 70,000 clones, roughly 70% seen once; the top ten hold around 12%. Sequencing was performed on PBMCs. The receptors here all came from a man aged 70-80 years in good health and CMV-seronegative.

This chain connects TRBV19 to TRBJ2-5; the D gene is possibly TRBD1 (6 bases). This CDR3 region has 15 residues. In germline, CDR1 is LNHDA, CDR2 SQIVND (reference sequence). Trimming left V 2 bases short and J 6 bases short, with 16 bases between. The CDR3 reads CASSINRQVGQTQYF. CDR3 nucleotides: TGTGCCAGTAGTATAAACCGACAGGTGGGGCAGACCCAGTACTTC.

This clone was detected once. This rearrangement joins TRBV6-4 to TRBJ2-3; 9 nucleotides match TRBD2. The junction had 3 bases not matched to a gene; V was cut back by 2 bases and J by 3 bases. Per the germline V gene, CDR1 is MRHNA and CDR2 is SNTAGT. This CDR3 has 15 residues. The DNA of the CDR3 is TGTGCCAGCAGTGACAGAGCGGGAGGAACAGATACGCAGTATTTT. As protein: CASSDRAGGTDTQYF.

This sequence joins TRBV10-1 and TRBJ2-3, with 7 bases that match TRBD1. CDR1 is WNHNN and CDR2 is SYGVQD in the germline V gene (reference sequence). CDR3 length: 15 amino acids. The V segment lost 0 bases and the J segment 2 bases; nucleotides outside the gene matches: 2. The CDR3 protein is CASSESGQLTDTQYF. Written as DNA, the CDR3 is TGCGCCAGCAGTGAGTCGGGACAGCTCACAGATACGCAGTATTTT.

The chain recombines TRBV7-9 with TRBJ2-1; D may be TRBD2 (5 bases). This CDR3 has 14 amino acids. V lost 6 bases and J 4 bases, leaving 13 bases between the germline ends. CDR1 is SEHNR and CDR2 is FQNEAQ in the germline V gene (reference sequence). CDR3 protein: CASRESGLYNEQFF. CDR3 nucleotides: TGTGCCAGCAGGGAAAGCGGACTTTACAATGAGCAGTTCTTC. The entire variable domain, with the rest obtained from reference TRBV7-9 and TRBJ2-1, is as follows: DTGVSQNPRHKITKRGQNVTFRCDPISEHNRLYWYRQTLGQGPEFLTYFQNEAQLEKSRLLSDRFSAERPKGSFSTLEIQRTEQGDSAMYLCASRESGLYNEQFFGPGTRLTVL.

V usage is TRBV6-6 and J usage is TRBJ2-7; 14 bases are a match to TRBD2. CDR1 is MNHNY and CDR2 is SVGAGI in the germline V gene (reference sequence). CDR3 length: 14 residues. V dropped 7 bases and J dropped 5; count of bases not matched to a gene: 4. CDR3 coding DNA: TGTGCCAGCACCATGACTAGCGGGAGGGACGAGCAGTACTTC. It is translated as CASTMTSGRDEQYF.

CDR3 in DNA: TGCAGCGTTGTGACAGGGACCTACGAGCAGTACTTC. Translated: CSVVTGTYEQYF. The rearrangement uses TRBV29-1 and TRBJ2-7; TRBD1 matches at 7 bases. V dropped 4 bases and J dropped 2; count of bases not matched to a gene: 2. Germline loops: CDR1 SQVTM, CDR2 ANQGSEA. The CDR3 loop spans 12 amino acids.

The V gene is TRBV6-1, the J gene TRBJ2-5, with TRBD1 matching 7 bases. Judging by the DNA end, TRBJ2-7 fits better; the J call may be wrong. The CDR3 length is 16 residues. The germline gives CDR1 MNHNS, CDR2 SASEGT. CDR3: CASSEASQGVTYEQYF. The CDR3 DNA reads TGTGCCAGCAGTGAAGCAAGCCAGGGGGTAACCTACGAGCAGTACTTC.

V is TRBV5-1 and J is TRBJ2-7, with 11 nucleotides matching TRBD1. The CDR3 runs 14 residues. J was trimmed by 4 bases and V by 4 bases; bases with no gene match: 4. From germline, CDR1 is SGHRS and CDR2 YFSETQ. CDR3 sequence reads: CASSTGQGGYEQYF. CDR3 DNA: TGCGCCAGCAGCACGGGACAGGGGGGTTACGAGCAGTACTTC.

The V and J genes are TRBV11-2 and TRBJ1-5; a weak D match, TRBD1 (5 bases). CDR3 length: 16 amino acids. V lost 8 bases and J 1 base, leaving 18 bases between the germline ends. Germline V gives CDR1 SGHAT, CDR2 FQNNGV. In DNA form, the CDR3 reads TGTGCCAGCGCTCAGGGCAGTGTAGGGAGCAATCAGCCCCAGCATTTT. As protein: CASAQGSVGSNQPQHF.

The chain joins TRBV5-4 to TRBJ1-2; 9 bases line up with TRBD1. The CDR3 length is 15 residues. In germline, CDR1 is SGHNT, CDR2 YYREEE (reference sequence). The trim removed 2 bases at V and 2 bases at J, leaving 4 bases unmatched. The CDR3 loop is CASSFGDRGNYGYTF. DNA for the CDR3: TGTGCCAGCAGCTTCGGAGACAGGGGGAACTATGGCTACACCTTC.

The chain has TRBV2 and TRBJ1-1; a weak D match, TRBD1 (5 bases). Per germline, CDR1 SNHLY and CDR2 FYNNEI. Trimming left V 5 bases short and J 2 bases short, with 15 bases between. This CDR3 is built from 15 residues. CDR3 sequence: CASSPEATANTEAFF. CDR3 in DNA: TGTGCCAGCAGTCCCGAAGCGACAGCTAACACTGAAGCTTTCTTT.

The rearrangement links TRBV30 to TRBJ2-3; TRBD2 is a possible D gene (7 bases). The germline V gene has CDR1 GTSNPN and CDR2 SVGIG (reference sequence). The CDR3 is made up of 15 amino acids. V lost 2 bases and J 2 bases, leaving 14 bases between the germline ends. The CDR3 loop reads CAWSRGGAFTDTQYF. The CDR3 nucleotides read TGTGCCTGGAGTAGGGGGGGGGCCTTCACAGATACGCAGTATTTT.

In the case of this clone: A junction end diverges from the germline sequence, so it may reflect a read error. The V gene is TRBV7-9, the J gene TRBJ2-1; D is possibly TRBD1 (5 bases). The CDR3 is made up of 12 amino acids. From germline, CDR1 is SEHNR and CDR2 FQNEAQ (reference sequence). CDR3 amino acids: CSSSLARDEQFF. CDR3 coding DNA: TGTTCCAGCAGCTTAGCCAGGGATGAGCAGTTCTTC.

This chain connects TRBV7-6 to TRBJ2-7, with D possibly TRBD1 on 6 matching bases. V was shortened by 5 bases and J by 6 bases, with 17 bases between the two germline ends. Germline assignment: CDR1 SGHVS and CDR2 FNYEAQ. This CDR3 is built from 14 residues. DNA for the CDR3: TGTGCCAGCAGCCAAAGACAGGCGCCCGGCGAGCAGTACTTC. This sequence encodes CASSQRQAPGEQYF.

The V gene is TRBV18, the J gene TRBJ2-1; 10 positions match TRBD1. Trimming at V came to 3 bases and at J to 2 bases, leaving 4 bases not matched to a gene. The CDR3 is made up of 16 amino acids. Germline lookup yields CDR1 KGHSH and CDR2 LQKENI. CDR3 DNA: TGTGCCAGCTCACCCCAGGGGACAGGGGCCTACAATGAGCAGTTCTTC. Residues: CASSPQGTGAYNEQFF.

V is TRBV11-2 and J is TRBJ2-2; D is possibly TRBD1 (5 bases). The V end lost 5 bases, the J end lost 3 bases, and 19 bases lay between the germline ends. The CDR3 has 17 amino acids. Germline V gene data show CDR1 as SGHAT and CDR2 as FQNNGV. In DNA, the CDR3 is TGTGCCAGCAGCCCGAGTTGGATACAGGATTACACCGGGGAGCTGTTTTTT. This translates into CASSPSWIQDYTGELFF. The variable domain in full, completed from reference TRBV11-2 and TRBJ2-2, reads EAGVAQSPRYKIIEKRQSVAFWCNPISGHATLYWYQQILGQGPKLLIQFQNNGVVDDSQLPKDRFSAERLKGVDSTLKIQPAKLEDSAVYLCASSPSWIQDYTGELFFGEGSRLTVL.

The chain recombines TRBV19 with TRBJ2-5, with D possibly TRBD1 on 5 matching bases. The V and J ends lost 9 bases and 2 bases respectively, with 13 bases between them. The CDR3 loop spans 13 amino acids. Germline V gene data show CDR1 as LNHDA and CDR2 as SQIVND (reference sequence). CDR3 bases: TGTGCCAGCTCGACAGCCCGACAAGAGACCCAGTACTTC. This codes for CASSTARQETQYF. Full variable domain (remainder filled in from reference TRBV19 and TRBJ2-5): DGGITQSPKYLFRKEGQNVTLSCEQNLNHDAMYWYRQDPGQGLRLIYYSQIVNDFQKGDIAEGYSVSREKKESFPLTVTSAQKNPTAFYLCASSTARQETQYFGPGTRLLVL.

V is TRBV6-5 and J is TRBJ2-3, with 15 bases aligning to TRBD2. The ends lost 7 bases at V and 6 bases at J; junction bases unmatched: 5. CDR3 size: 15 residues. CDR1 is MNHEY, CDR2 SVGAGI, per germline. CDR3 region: CASTGLAGGPDTQYF. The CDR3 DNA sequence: TGTGCCAGCACCGGACTAGCGGGGGGGCCCGATACGCAGTATTTT.

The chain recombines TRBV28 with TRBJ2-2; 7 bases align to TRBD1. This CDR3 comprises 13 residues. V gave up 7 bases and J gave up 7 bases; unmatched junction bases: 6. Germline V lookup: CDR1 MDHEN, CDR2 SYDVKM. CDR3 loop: CASTMQGDGELFF. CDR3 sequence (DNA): TGTGCCAGCACAATGCAGGGGGACGGGGAGCTGTTTTTT.

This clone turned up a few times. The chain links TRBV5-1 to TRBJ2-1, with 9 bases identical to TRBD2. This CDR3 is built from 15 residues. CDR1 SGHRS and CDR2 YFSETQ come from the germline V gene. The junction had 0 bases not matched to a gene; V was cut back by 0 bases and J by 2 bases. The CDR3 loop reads CASSLGLAAYNEQFF. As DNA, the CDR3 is TGCGCCAGCAGCTTGGGACTAGCGGCCTACAATGAGCAGTTCTTC.

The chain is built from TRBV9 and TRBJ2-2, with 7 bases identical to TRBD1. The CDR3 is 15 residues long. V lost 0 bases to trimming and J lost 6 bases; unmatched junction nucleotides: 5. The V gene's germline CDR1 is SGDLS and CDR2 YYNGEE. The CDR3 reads CASSVEGAQAGELFF. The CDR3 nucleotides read TGTGCCAGCAGCGTAGAGGGGGCGCAGGCCGGGGAGCTGTTTTTT.

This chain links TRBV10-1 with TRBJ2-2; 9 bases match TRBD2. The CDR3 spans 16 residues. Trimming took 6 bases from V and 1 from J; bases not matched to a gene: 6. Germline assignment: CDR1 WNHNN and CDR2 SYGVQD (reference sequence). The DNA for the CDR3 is TGCGCCAGCAGCCTCGAAGCGGGGGGGAACACCGGGGAGCTGTTTTTT. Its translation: CASSLEAGGNTGELFF.